The entry below describes one T cell receptor (beta chain). The antigen remains undetermined. TCRdb re-derived calls from the reads in MiXCR, one entry per CDR3 protein. The sample lists around 710,000 distinct CDR3 sequences; about 28% were seen once. The source of the sample is a study of T cell repertoires in cytomegalovirus infection. Trimming removed 4 bases at V and 6 bases at J, with 10 bases between. The CDR3 has 13 residues. The V gene's germline CDR1 is SNHLY and CDR2 FYNNEI. Here the sequenced sample was cultured CD8+ T cells from PBMCs, taken from culture after CMV antigen stimulation. The V and J genes are TRBV2 and TRBJ1-5; D call uncertain. This clonotype was obtained from a human donor in good health (CMV status not recorded). Some clones in this sample may be carry-over from other donors' samples. The CDR3: CASSVNFGQPQHF. The CDR3 coding sequence is TGTGCCAGCAGTGTTAACTTTGGTCAGCCCCAGCATTTT.